Reported below is one T cell receptor beta chain. This sample is drawn from a study of T-cell memory formation after mild COVID-19. 5'RACE primed from the constant segment yielded TCR alpha and TCR beta cDNA libraries bearing sample barcodes and UMIs. TCRdb redid the calling of the 5' RACE reads with MiXCR, one entry per CDR3 protein. This sample has hundreds of thousands of distinct CDR3 sequences, with around 18% found just once. CDR1 is SQVTM, CDR2 ANQGSEA, per germline. V trimming: 4 bases; J trimming: 3 bases; junction bases outside the gene matches: 5. The CDR3 runs to 15 residues. The sequencing sample was made of PBMCs or a T cell subset sorted from them (not recorded which). The TCR originated in an adult woman who had mild COVID-19 (a few samples of this study predate the infection). Cell type and time point are not known. The gene calls are TRBV29-1 and TRBJ2-1, with 11 nucleotides matching TRBD2. The CDR3: CSVGLTSGNYNEQFF. CDR3 sequence (DNA): TGCAGCGTTGGGTTGACTAGCGGGAACTACAATGAGCAGTTCTTC.